Below are 11 T cell receptor beta chains sequenced from a single sample in a study of T cell clonotyping in hematopoietic cell transplantation. Data came from immunoSEQ multiplex PCR; TCRdb stores just in-frame clones and leaves some out. The sample holds about 41,000 clones, around 96% seen once. Sequenced input: peripheral blood mononuclear cells. These receptors came from a man aged 30 to 39 in good health. Some clones in this sample may be carry-over from other donors' samples.

The CDR3 nucleotides are TGTGCCAGCAGCCCCGTCACAGATACGCAGTATTTT. Translation: CASSPVTDTQYF. The chain has TRBV7-2 and TRBJ2-3; no definite D call. Deletions cut 5 bases from V and 2 bases from J, with 5 bases between. Germline CDR1 is SGHTA and CDR2 is FQGNSA. This CDR3 comprises 12 residues.

This chain joins TRBV9 and TRBJ1-4; D unresolved. Per germline, CDR1 SGDLS and CDR2 YYNGEE. With 6 bases removed from V and 4 bases from J, the gap between germline ends came to 13 bases. The CDR3 length is 14 residues. CDR3 loop: CASNLGSSNEKLFF. The CDR3 coding sequence is TGTGCCAGCAACCTGGGCAGCAGTAATGAAAAACTGTTTTTT.

The chain carries TRBV9 and TRBJ1-6; 7 nucleotides align to TRBD1. The CDR3 is 15 amino acids. J gave up 7 bases and V 3 bases, and 7 bases lay outside the gene matches. Per germline, CDR1 SGDLS and CDR2 YYNGEE. The CDR3 nucleotides read TGTGCCAGCAGCGAACAGGACAGGAAGAATTCACCCCTCCACTTT. Its protein is CASSEQDRKNSPLHF. Full variable domain (missing parts from reference TRBV9 and TRBJ1-6): DSGVTQTPKHLITATGQRVTLRCSPRSGDLSVYWYQQSLDQGLQFLIQYYNGEERAKGNILERFSAQQFPDLHSELNLSSLELGDSALYFCASSEQDRKNSPLHFGNGTRLTVT.

The chain has TRBV4-1 and TRBJ2-5; D may be TRBD2 (6 bases). Trimming took off 4 bases at V and 5 bases at J, with 11 bases between the two ends. The CDR3 has 13 amino acids. The V gene's germline CDR1 is MGHRA and CDR2 YSYEKL. CDR3 nucleotide sequence: TGCGCCAGCAGCCCGGGACTCGGGGAGACCCAGTACTTC. Translated, it gives CASSPGLGETQYF.

The V call is TRBV12-5, the J call TRBJ2-1, with a weak D call TRBD1 (5 bases). Germline V gene lookup returns CDR1 LGHNT and CDR2 FRNRAP. CDR3 length: 14 amino acids. Trimming took off 1 base at V and 1 base at J, with 5 bases between the two ends. The CDR3 reads CASGLGQSYNEQFF. The CDR3 nucleotides read TGTGCTAGTGGTTTGGGACAGTCCTACAATGAGCAGTTCTTC. Using reference TRBV12-5 and TRBJ2-1 for the parts outside the CDR3, the full variable domain is DARVTQTPRHKVTEMGQEVTMRCQPILGHNTVFWYRQTMMQGLELLAYFRNRAPLDDSGMPKDRFSAEMPDATLATLKIQPSEPRDSAVYFCASGLGQSYNEQFFGPGTRLTVL.

The genes are TRBV30 and TRBJ1-6; D is unresolved. Germline V CDR1 and CDR2: GTSNPN, SVGIG (reference sequence). Trimming stripped 2 bases from V and 7 bases from J, with 9 bases between. The CDR3 consists of 13 residues. The CDR3 DNA sequence: TGTGCCTGGAGTCGGCAGCCCAATTCACCCCTCCACTTT. Translating it yields CAWSRQPNSPLHF. Full variable domain (outside the CDR3, taken from reference TRBV30 and TRBJ1-6): SQTIHQWPATLVQPVGSPLSLECTVEGTSNPNLYWYRQAAGRGLQLLFYSVGIGQISSEVPQNLSASRPQDRQFILSSKKLLLSDSGFYLCAWSRQPNSPLHFGNGTRLTVT.

This chain uses TRBV19 with TRBJ1-5, with D unresolved. Per germline, CDR1 LNHDA and CDR2 SQIVND (reference sequence). This CDR3 is 12 amino acids long. V was shortened by 10 bases and J by 1 base, with 8 bases between the two germline ends. The CDR3 DNA is TGTGCCACTTCCCGGAGCAATCAGCCCCAGCATTTT. It encodes CATSRSNQPQHF.

The rearrangement links TRBV5-1 to TRBJ2-3, with a tentative D call TRBD1 (6 bases). The V end was cut by 2 bases, the J end by 5 bases, with 12 bases between. The germline CDR1 and CDR2 sequences are SGHRS and YFSETQ. The CDR3 contains 14 residues. CDR3 amino acids: CASSFSGTRDTQYF. CDR3 bases: TGCGCCAGCAGCTTTTCCGGGACAAGAGATACGCAGTATTTT.

The chain carries TRBV5-1 and TRBJ1-1; D may be TRBD1 (5 bases). Germline lookup yields CDR1 SGHRS and CDR2 YFSETQ. Trimming shortened V by 1 base and J by 11 bases, and 18 bases separated the two germline ends. The CDR3 totals 14 residues. In DNA, the CDR3 is TGCGCCAGCAGCTTGAATCGTCTAGGGGTCGCCGCTTTCTTT. It translates to CASSLNRLGVAAFF.

This rearrangement joins TRBV2 to TRBJ2-1, with 7 bases lining up with TRBD2. Germline assignment: CDR1 SNHLY and CDR2 FYNNEI. This CDR3 has 16 amino acids. V shed 4 bases and J 1 base; nucleotides not matched to a gene: 7. CDR3 nucleotide sequence: TGTGCCAGCAGTGCCCGCGGCGGGAGTTCCTACAATGAGCAGTTCTTC. Its protein product is CASSARGGSSYNEQFF.

V usage is TRBV7-8 and J usage is TRBJ2-7, with 10 bases identical to TRBD2. This CDR3 is 16 amino acids long. Germline CDR1 SGHVS, CDR2 FQNEAQ. The V and J ends lost 6 bases and 6 bases, in that order; junction bases with no gene match: 14. CDR3 nucleotide sequence: TGTGCCAGCAGTTCCCGTCGGCTAGCGGGAGTCTTCGAGCAGTACTTC. It yields the protein CASSSRRLAGVFEQYF.